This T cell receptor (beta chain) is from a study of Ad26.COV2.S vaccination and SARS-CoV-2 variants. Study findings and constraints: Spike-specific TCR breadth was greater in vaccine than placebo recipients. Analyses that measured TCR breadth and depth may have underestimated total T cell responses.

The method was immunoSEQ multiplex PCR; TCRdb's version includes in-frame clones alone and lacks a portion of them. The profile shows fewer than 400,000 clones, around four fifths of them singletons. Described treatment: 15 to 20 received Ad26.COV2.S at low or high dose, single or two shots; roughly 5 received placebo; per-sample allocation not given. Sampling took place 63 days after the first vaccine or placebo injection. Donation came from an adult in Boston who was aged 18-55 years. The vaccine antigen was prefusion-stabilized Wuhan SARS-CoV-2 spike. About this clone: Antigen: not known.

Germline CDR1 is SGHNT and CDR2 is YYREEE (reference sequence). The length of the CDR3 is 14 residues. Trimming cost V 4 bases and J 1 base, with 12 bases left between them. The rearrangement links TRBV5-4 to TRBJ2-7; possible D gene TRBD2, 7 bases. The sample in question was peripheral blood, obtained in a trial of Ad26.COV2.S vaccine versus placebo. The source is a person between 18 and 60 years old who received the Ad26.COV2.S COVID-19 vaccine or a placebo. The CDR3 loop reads CASSTKGGSYEQYF. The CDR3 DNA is TGTGCCAGCAGCACTAAGGGGGGGTCCTACGAGCAGTACTTC.